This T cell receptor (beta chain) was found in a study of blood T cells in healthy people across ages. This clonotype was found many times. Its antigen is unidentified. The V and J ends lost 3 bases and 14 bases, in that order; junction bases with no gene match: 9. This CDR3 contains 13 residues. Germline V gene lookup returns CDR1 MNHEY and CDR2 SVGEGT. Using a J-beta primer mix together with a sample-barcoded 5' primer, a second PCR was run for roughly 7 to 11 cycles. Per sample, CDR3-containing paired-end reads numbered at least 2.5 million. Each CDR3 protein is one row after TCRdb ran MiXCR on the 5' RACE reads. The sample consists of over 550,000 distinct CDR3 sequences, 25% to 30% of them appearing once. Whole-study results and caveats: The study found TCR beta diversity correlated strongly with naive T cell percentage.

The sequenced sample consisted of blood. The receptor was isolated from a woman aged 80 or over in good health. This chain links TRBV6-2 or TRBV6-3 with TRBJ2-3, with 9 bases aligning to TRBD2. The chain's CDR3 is CASSYSGTSYGYF. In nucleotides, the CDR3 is TGTGCCAGCAGTTATTCCGGGACTAGCTATGGGTATTTT.